This T cell receptor (beta chain) was documented in a study of beta chain features in type 1 diabetes. Study context: Patients did not differ from healthy donors in age, gender or cell yield.

To note about this clone: Its specificity is not known.

Study results and limitations: These data did not resolve whether HLA type affects TCRB rearrangement. Moderate yet significant TCRB CDR3 shortening was seen in Type 1 diabetes patients in all four CD4+ subsets.

CDR3 length equals 15 residues. CDR1 and CDR2 (germline): LNHDA, SQIVND (reference sequence). Sequencing targeted expressed TCRB transcripts, as all isolated RNA had been reverse transcribed. Clones were read by immunoSEQ multiplex PCR, and TCRdb kept only the in-frame ones, dropping some. This table holds approximately 43,000 clones, approximately 60% found once. The receptor was derived from a man aged 25-40 years with type 1 diabetes. Some clones in this sample may be carry-over from other donors' samples. Sequenced: Tregs from blood. The chain recombines TRBV19 with TRBJ2-5; 9 bases are a match to TRBD1. With the DNA end fitting TRBJ2-7 better, the J assignment may be wrong. CDR3: CASSMGTGSDYEQYF. For the CDR3, the DNA is TGTGCCAGTAGTATGGGGACAGGGAGCGACTACGAGCAGTACTTC.